This is a list of T cell receptor beta chains from one sample in a study of CD8 T cell repertoires and HIV-1 epitope variants. Data came from immunoSEQ multiplex PCR; TCRdb stores just in-frame clones and leaves some out. The table has 4,000 to 6,500 clones, 55% to 75% seen once. Antigens of these TCRs are unknown. The sample was cultured CD8+ T cells derived from PBMCs. These receptors originate from a male donor with HIV. Each CDR3 is given with its conserved first and last residue. A D gene is named only where the DNA matches it firmly. Expanded clones are given a class, and other clones once, few, many or no size at all.

cdr3_aa: CASSSPTVSSGNTIYF
cdr3_nt: TGTGCCAGCAGTTCCCCGACAGTGAGCTCTGGAAACACCATATATTTT
v_call: TRBV28
j_call: TRBJ1-3
clone_size: .
d_call: .

cdr3_aa: CASSLGQGNNQPQHF
cdr3_nt: TGTGCCAGCAGCTTAGGGCAGGGTAACAATCAGCCCCAGCATTTT
v_call: TRBV11-2
j_call: TRBJ1-5
clone_size: few
d_call: .

cdr3_aa: CASSLAAGGDGDTEAFF
cdr3_nt: TGTGCCAGCAGCTTAGCGGCAGGGGGCGATGGAGACACTGAAGCTTTCTTT
v_call: TRBV7-6
j_call: TRBJ1-1
clone_size: .
d_call: TRBD1

cdr3_aa: CASSDPGRGVGEQYF
cdr3_nt: TGTGCCAGCAGTGACCCAGGACGCGGGGTTGGAGAGCAGTACTTC
v_call: TRBV2
j_call: TRBJ2-7
clone_size: .
d_call: .

cdr3_aa: CASSDPGTGVLGAF
cdr3_nt: TGTGCCAGCAGCGATCCCGGGACAGGGGTCCTCGGTGCCTTC
v_call: TRBV5-6
j_call: TRBJ1-2
clone_size: large
d_call: TRBD1

cdr3_aa: CASSLGGPGTANYGYTF
cdr3_nt: TGTGCCAGCAGCTTAGGGGGTCCCGGGACAGCCAACTATGGCTACACCTTC
v_call: TRBV7-8
j_call: TRBJ1-2
clone_size: .
d_call: TRBD1

cdr3_aa: CASSHPDGLAGEAFF
cdr3_nt: TGCGCCAGCAGCCATCCGGACGGACTTGCTGGGGAAGCTTTCTTT
v_call: TRBV4-1
j_call: TRBJ1-1
clone_size: .
d_call: .

cdr3_aa: CAISGVGNTYEQYF
cdr3_nt: TGTGCCATCAGTGGGGTCGGGAATACCTACGAGCAGTACTTC
v_call: TRBV10-3
j_call: TRBJ2-7
clone_size: .
d_call: .

cdr3_aa: CATKREVSSYNEQFF
cdr3_nt: TGTGCCACTAAGCGGGAGGTTAGCTCCTACAATGAGCAGTTCTTC
v_call: TRBV28
j_call: TRBJ2-1
clone_size: .
d_call: TRBD2

cdr3_aa: CASSIPGQGARQPQHF
cdr3_nt: TGTGCCAGTAGTATACCGGGACAGGGGGCTCGTCAGCCCCAGCATTTT
v_call: TRBV19
j_call: TRBJ1-5
clone_size: .
d_call: TRBD1

cdr3_aa: CASSPGGNTGELFF
cdr3_nt: TGTGCCAGCAGCCCAGGGGGTAACACCGGGGAGCTGTTTTTT
v_call: TRBV9
j_call: TRBJ2-2
clone_size: .
d_call: TRBD1

cdr3_aa: CASSGREGGAQNTGELFF
cdr3_nt: TGTGCCAGCAGCGGTCGTGAGGGCGGGGCTCAGAACACCGGGGAGCTGTTTTTT
v_call: TRBV9
j_call: TRBJ2-2
clone_size: .
d_call: .

cdr3_aa: CASSPPGRGRTDTQYF
cdr3_nt: TGTGCCAGCAGCCCCCCGGGCAGGGGGAGGACAGATACGCAGTATTTT
v_call: TRBV13
j_call: TRBJ2-3
clone_size: .
d_call: .

cdr3_aa: CASRFSGSGNQPQHF
cdr3_nt: TGTGCCAGCCGATTTTCGGGATCCGGAAATCAGCCCCAGCATTTT
v_call: TRBV27
j_call: TRBJ1-5
clone_size: .
d_call: .

cdr3_aa: CASSAEDKAGANVLTF
cdr3_nt: TGTGCCAGCAGTGCCGAAGACAAGGCTGGGGCCAACGTCCTGACTTTC
v_call: TRBV7-8
j_call: TRBJ2-6
clone_size: .
d_call: .

cdr3_aa: CASSIFHGTANTGELFF
cdr3_nt: TGTGCCAGCAGCATTTTCCACGGGACCGCTAACACCGGGGAGCTGTTTTTT
v_call: TRBV5-4
j_call: TRBJ2-2
clone_size: .
d_call: .

cdr3_aa: CASSASLTGVFGTTGELFF
cdr3_nt: TGTGCCAGCAGTGCCAGCTTGACAGGGGTGTTTGGGACCACCGGGGAGCTGTTTTTT
v_call: TRBV2
j_call: TRBJ2-2
clone_size: .
d_call: TRBD1

cdr3_aa: CSVEGGLGAFF
cdr3_nt: TGCAGCGTTGAAGGGGGCTTAGGGGCTTTCTTT
v_call: TRBV29-1
j_call: TRBJ1-1
clone_size: .
d_call: .

cdr3_aa: CASCTGNNIQYF
cdr3_nt: TGTGCCAGTTGTACAGGGAACAACATTCAGTACTTC
v_call: TRBV19
j_call: TRBJ2-4
clone_size: .
d_call: .

cdr3_aa: CASSQDKGQGGGQYF
cdr3_nt: TGCGCCAGCAGCCAAGATAAGGGACAGGGGGGAGGGCAGTACTTC
v_call: TRBV4-3
j_call: TRBJ2-7
clone_size: .
d_call: TRBD1

cdr3_aa: CASSQDVGQGNTEAFF
cdr3_nt: TGCGCCAGCAGCCAAGATGTTGGGCAGGGGAACACTGAAGCTTTCTTT
v_call: TRBV4-1
j_call: TRBJ1-1
clone_size: .
d_call: .

cdr3_aa: CASSPRDIYNEQFF
cdr3_nt: TGTGCCAGCAGCCCTAGGGACATCTACAATGAGCAGTTCTTC
v_call: TRBV9
j_call: TRBJ2-1
clone_size: .
d_call: .

cdr3_aa: CASSSAGTSVYEQYF
cdr3_nt: TGTGCCAGCAGTTCCGCCGGGACTAGCGTCTACGAGCAGTACTTC
v_call: TRBV6-5
j_call: TRBJ2-7
clone_size: .
d_call: TRBD2

cdr3_aa: CASSYDSYEQYF
cdr3_nt: TGTGCCAGCAGTTATGACAGCTACGAGCAGTACTTC
v_call: TRBV28
j_call: TRBJ2-7
clone_size: once
d_call: .

cdr3_aa: CASSSGLNDNEQFF
cdr3_nt: TGTGCTAGCAGCTCGGGACTGAACGACAATGAGCAGTTCTTC
v_call: TRBV7-7
j_call: TRBJ2-1
clone_size: few
d_call: .

cdr3_aa: CASSDRGRETQYF
cdr3_nt: TGTGCCAGCAGTGACAGGGGACGAGAGACCCAGTACTTC
v_call: TRBV6-4
j_call: TRBJ2-5
clone_size: .
d_call: .

cdr3_aa: CASSPMGNTIYF
cdr3_nt: TGTGCCAGCAGTCCCATGGGAAACACCATATATTTT
v_call: TRBV7-8
j_call: TRBJ1-3
clone_size: few
d_call: .

cdr3_aa: CASSLADQETQYF
cdr3_nt: TGCGCCAGCAGCCTCGCCGACCAAGAGACCCAGTACTTC
v_call: TRBV4-1
j_call: TRBJ2-5
clone_size: .
d_call: .

cdr3_aa: CASSLERGGGTDTQYF
cdr3_nt: TGTGCCAGCAGCTTGGAAAGGGGCGGTGGCACAGATACGCAGTATTTT
v_call: TRBV5-8
j_call: TRBJ2-3
clone_size: once
d_call: .

cdr3_aa: CASSLGGNTEAFF
cdr3_nt: TGTGCCAGCAGCTTGGGGGGGAACACTGAAGCTTTCTTT
v_call: TRBV5-4
j_call: TRBJ1-1
clone_size: .
d_call: .

cdr3_aa: CASSLDGEFYNEQFF
cdr3_nt: TGTGCCAGCAGTTTGGACGGGGAATTCTACAATGAGCAGTTCTTC
v_call: TRBV27
j_call: TRBJ2-1
clone_size: .
d_call: .

cdr3_aa: CASRQIHLTNYGYTF
cdr3_nt: TGTGCCAGCAGACAGATCCACCTTACTAACTATGGCTACACCTTC
v_call: TRBV6-5
j_call: TRBJ1-2
clone_size: .
d_call: .

cdr3_aa: CASSQGGAGEETQYF
cdr3_nt: TGTGCCAGCAGCCAAGGCGGAGCGGGGGAAGAGACCCAGTACTTC
v_call: TRBV4-1
j_call: TRBJ2-5
clone_size: .
d_call: TRBD2

cdr3_aa: CASTMPGQFYGYTF
cdr3_nt: TGTGCCAGCACAATGCCGGGACAGTTCTATGGCTACACCTTC
v_call: TRBV28
j_call: TRBJ1-2
clone_size: .
d_call: TRBD1

cdr3_aa: CAINSGQGYEQYF
cdr3_nt: TGTGCCATCAATTCCGGACAGGGCTACGAGCAGTACTTC
v_call: TRBV10-3
j_call: TRBJ2-7
clone_size: .
d_call: TRBD1

cdr3_aa: CATSPTPSGGALTDTQYF
cdr3_nt: TGTGCCACCAGTCCCACCCCCAGCGGGGGAGCCCTCACAGATACGCAGTATTTT
v_call: TRBV15
j_call: TRBJ2-3
clone_size: .
d_call: TRBD2

cdr3_aa: CASSTTGYNEQFF
cdr3_nt: TGTGCCAGCAGCACCACAGGTTACAATGAGCAGTTCTTC
v_call: TRBV7-9
j_call: TRBJ2-1
clone_size: .
d_call: .

cdr3_aa: CASSSDSFRTDTQYF
cdr3_nt: TGTGCCAGCAGCTCCGACAGCTTCCGCACAGATACGCAGTATTTT
v_call: TRBV13
j_call: TRBJ2-3
clone_size: once
d_call: .

cdr3_aa: CASSVGGGAGNIQYF
cdr3_nt: TGTGCCAGCAGCGTAGGCGGGGGGGCCGGAAACATTCAGTACTTC
v_call: TRBV9
j_call: TRBJ2-4
clone_size: .
d_call: TRBD2

cdr3_aa: CASSSAGAGNTIYF
cdr3_nt: TGTGCCAGCAGCTCGGCAGGGGCTGGAAACACCATATATTTT
v_call: TRBV11-2
j_call: TRBJ1-3
clone_size: few
d_call: .

cdr3_aa: CASRGSSNYGYTF
cdr3_nt: TGTGCCAGCAGGGGGTCTTCTAACTATGGCTACACCTTC
v_call: TRBV6-6
j_call: TRBJ1-2
clone_size: .
d_call: .

cdr3_aa: CASTSQGRENYGYTF
cdr3_nt: TGTGCCAGTACCTCACAGGGGAGGGAGAACTATGGCTACACCTTC
v_call: TRBV19
j_call: TRBJ1-2
clone_size: .
d_call: TRBD1

cdr3_aa: CASSLESWAGELFF
cdr3_nt: TGTGCCAGCAGTTTAGAGTCCTGGGCCGGGGAGCTGTTTTTT
v_call: TRBV27
j_call: TRBJ2-2
clone_size: once
d_call: .

cdr3_aa: CARTPLEGQYF
cdr3_nt: TGTGCCAGAACCCCCTTGGAGGGGCAGTATTTT
v_call: TRBV5-3
j_call: TRBJ2-3
clone_size: .
d_call: .

cdr3_aa: CASSQVPGEQYF
cdr3_nt: TGTGCCAGCAGCCAAGTGCCGGGAGAGCAGTACTTC
v_call: TRBV4-2
j_call: TRBJ2-7
clone_size: .
d_call: .

cdr3_aa: CASSLEGVANYGYTF
cdr3_nt: TGTGCCAGCAGCTTGGAGGGGGTAGCTAACTATGGCTACACCTTC
v_call: TRBV5-6
j_call: TRBJ1-2
clone_size: .
d_call: .

cdr3_aa: CASSEGGTLNEQFF
cdr3_nt: TGTGCCAGCAGTGAGGGGGGGACATTGAATGAGCAGTTCTTC
v_call: TRBV2
j_call: TRBJ2-1
clone_size: large
d_call: .

cdr3_aa: CASSVFDGAGNYGYTF
cdr3_nt: TGTGCCAGCAGCGTTTTCGATGGGGCAGGGAACTATGGCTACACCTTC
v_call: TRBV9
j_call: TRBJ1-2
clone_size: .
d_call: .

cdr3_aa: CASSIDRNYGYTF
cdr3_nt: TGTGCCAGCAGTATAGACAGGAACTATGGCTACACCTTC
v_call: TRBV27
j_call: TRBJ1-2
clone_size: .
d_call: .

cdr3_aa: CASSAAGASYNEQFF
cdr3_nt: TGTGCCAGCAGTGCGGCGGGAGCTTCTTACAATGAGCAGTTCTTC
v_call: TRBV2
j_call: TRBJ2-1
clone_size: .
d_call: TRBD2

cdr3_aa: CASSRGPHNEQFF
cdr3_nt: TGTGCCAGCAGTAGGGGACCCCACAATGAGCAGTTCTTC
v_call: TRBV6-5
j_call: TRBJ2-1
clone_size: .
d_call: .

cdr3_aa: CASSSTLGWSYEQYF
cdr3_nt: TGTGCCAGCAGTTCAACACTCGGTTGGTCCTACGAGCAGTACTTC
v_call: TRBV28
j_call: TRBJ2-7
clone_size: few
d_call: .

cdr3_aa: CASSSNRQLEAFF
cdr3_nt: TGTGCCAGCAGCTCCAACCGACAGCTTGAAGCTTTCTTT
v_call: TRBV7-3
j_call: TRBJ1-1
clone_size: few
d_call: .